These T cell receptor beta chains were read from a single sample in a study of blood T cell repertoires in COVID-19. The repertoire was sequenced with immunoSEQ multiplex PCR; TCRdb's copy has only in-frame clones and lacks some. The sample consists of roughly 50,000 clones, roughly 84% of them appearing once. The sequencing sample was made of peripheral blood. The receptors derive from an older woman with acute or convalescent COVID-19. Both conserved end residues are part of each CDR3. The D gene is left open where the match is weak. Rows may omit the clone size; those that give it use once, few, many or a size class.

size,J,D,V,CDR3,DNA
-,TRBJ1-2,TRBD1,TRBV7-8,CASSSNRDRGIYGYTF,TGTGCCAGCAGCTCAAACCGGGACAGGGGTATCTATGGCTACACCTTC
-,TRBJ2-1,-,TRBV15,CATRREKGSYNEQFF,TGTGCCACCCGTCGGGAGAAGGGCTCCTACAATGAGCAGTTCTTC
-,TRBJ2-3,-,TRBV10-2,CASSEALVRDTQYF,TGCGCCAGCAGTGAGGCCCTAGTTCGAGATACGCAGTATTTT
once,TRBJ2-3,-,TRBV5-4,CASSPEWRSDTQYF,TGTGCCAGCAGCCCTGAATGGAGGTCTGATACGCAGTATTTT
-,TRBJ2-1,-,TRBV7-3,CASSSRTGGDEQFF,TGTGCCAGCAGCTCCCGGACTGGGGGCGATGAGCAGTTCTTC
-,TRBJ1-2,-,TRBV15,CATSRAPRASYTF,TGTGCCACCAGCAGAGCCCCCAGGGCGAGCTACACCTTC
-,TRBJ2-7,TRBD2,TRBV10-3,CATQRESGEQYF,TGTGCCACCCAGCGGGAGTCGGGGGAGCAGTACTTC
-,TRBJ1-2,-,TRBV5-1,CASSFGTEGGYTF,TGCGCCAGCAGCTTTGGGACGGAGGGTGGCTACACCTTC
-,TRBJ1-2,TRBD1,TRBV10-3,CAISPGPRGHRKGYTF,TGTGCCATCAGTCCAGGGCCAAGGGGGCACAGGAAGGGCTACACCTTC
-,TRBJ2-3,TRBD2,TRBV7-3,CASSLMARGGGADTQYF,TGTGCCAGCAGCTTAATGGCCCGGGGGGGCGGAGCAGATACGCAGTATTTT
-,TRBJ2-3,-,TRBV3-1/TRBV3-2,CASSPGSASTDTQYF,TGTGCCAGCAGCCCCGGTAGCGCTAGCACAGATACGCAGTATTTT
-,TRBJ2-2,-,TRBV7-3,CASTRGGGGTGELFF,TGTGCCAGCACTCGAGGCGGCGGAGGGACCGGGGAGCTGTTTTTT
-,TRBJ2-7,TRBD2,TRBV18,CASSPTTSGRGYEQYF,TGTGCCAGCTCACCAACGACTAGCGGGAGGGGCTACGAGCAGTACTTC
-,TRBJ2-1,-,TRBV27,CASSLGTYNEQFF,TGTGCCAGCAGTTTAGGGACTTACAATGAGCAGTTCTTC
-,TRBJ2-2,-,TRBV7-2,CASSLAREAGGELFF,TGTGCCAGCAGCTTAGCTCGGGAAGCGGGCGGGGAGCTGTTTTTT
-,TRBJ1-6,-,TRBV4-2,CASSDKGGRDNSPLHF,TGTGCCAGCAGTGATAAGGGGGGGCGAGACAATTCACCCCTCCACTTT
-,TRBJ1-1,-,TRBV12-3/TRBV12-4,CASSLGGLSGAFF,TGTGCCAGCAGTTTAGGGGGCCTCTCGGGAGCTTTCTTT
-,TRBJ2-3,TRBD1,TRBV19,CASSILQGIGTDTQYF,TGTGCCAGTAGTATCCTACAGGGGATAGGTACAGATACGCAGTATTTT
-,TRBJ1-2,-,TRBV27,CASSFRDIGYGYTF,TGTGCCAGCAGTTTCCGGGACATTGGATATGGCTACACCTTC
-,TRBJ1-2,-,TRBV6-1,CASSGATGIYGYTF,TGTGCCAGCAGTGGAGCCACAGGAATCTATGGCTACACCTTC
-,TRBJ1-5,-,TRBV18,CASSPGHGAGAQHF,TGTGCCAGCTCACCGGGACACGGAGCAGGGGCCCAGCATTTT
-,TRBJ2-1,TRBD2,TRBV2,CASSHPGGSTNEQFF,TGTGCCAGCAGCCACCCGGGGGGTAGTACCAATGAGCAGTTCTTC